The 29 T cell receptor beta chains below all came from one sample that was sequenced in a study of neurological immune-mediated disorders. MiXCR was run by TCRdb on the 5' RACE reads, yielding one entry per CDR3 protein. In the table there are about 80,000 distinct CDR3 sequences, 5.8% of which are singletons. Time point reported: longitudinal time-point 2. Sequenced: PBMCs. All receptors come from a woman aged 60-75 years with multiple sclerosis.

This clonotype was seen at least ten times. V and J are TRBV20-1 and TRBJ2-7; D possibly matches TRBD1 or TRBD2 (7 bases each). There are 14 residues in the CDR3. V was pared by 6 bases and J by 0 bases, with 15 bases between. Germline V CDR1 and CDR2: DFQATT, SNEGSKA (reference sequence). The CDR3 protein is CSASQGGSSYEQYF. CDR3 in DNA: TGCAGTGCCTCGCAGGGGGGGAGCTCCTACGAGCAGTACTTC.

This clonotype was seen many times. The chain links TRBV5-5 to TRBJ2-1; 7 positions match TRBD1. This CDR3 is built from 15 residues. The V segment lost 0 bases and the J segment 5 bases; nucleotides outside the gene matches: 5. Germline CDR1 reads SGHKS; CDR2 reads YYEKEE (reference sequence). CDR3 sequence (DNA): TGTGCCAGCAGCTTGGTGGGGACAGTGGACAATGAGCAGTTCTTC. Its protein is CASSLVGTVDNEQFF. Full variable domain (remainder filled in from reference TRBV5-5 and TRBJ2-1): DAGVTQSPTHLIKTRGQQVTLRCSPISGHKSVSWYQQVLGQGPQFIFQYYEKEERGRGNFPDRFSARQFPNYSSELNVNALLLGDSALYLCASSLVGTVDNEQFFGPGTRLTVL.

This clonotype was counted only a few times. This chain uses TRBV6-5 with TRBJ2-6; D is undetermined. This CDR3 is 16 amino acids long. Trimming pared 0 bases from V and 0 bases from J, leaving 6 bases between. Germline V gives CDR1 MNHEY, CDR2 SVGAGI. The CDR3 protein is CASSYSRLSGANVLTF. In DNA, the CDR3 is TGTGCCAGCAGTTACTCGAGACTCTCTGGGGCCAACGTCCTGACTTTC.

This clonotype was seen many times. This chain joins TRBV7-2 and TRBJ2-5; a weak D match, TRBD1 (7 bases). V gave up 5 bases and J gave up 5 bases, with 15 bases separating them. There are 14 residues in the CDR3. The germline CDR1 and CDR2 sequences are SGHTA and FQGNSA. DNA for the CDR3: TGTGCCAGCAGCGCGGGACAGCTTCCTGAGACCCAGTACTTC. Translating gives CASSAGQLPETQYF.

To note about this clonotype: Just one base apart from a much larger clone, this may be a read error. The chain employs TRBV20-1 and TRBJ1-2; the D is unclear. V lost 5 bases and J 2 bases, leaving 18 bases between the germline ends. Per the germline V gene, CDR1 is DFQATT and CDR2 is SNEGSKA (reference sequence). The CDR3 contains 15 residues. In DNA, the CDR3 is TGCAGTGCTCCCAGTAGTTTATGGGGAAACTATGGCTACACCTTC. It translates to CSAPSSLWGNYGYTF.

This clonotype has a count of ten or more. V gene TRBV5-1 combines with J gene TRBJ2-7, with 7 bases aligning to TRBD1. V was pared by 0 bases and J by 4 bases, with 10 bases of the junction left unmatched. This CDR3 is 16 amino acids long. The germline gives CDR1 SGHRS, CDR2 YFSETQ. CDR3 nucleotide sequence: TGCGCCAGCAGCTTGGGAGGGGGCGTCCTTGGGTACGAGCAGTACTTC. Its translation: CASSLGGGVLGYEQYF.

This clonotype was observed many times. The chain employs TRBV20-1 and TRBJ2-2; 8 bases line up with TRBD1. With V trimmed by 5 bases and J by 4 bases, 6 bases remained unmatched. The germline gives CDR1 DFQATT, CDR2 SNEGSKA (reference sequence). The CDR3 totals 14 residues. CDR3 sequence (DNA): TGCAGTGCTCCCCGGACAGGGACCACCGGGGAGCTGTTTTTT. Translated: CSAPRTGTTGELFF.

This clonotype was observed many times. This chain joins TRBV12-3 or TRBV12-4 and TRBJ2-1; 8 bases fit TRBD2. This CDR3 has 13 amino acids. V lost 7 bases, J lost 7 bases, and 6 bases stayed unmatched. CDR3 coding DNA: TGTGCCAGCACCGTAGCGGGGAAGAATGAGCAGTTCTTC. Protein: CASTVAGKNEQFF.

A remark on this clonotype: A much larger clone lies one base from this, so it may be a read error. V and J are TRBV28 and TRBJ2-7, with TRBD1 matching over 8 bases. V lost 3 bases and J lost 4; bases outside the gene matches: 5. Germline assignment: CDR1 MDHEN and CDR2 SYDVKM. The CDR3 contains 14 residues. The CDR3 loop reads CASSFWDRRYEQYF. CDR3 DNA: TGTGCCAGCAGTTTTTGGGACAGGCGGTACGAGCAGTACTTC.

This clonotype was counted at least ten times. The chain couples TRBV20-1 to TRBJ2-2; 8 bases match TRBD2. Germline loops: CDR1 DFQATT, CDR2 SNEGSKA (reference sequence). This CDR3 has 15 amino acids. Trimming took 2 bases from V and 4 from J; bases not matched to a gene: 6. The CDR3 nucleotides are TGCAGTGCTAGACGACTAGCGCCCTTCACCGGGGAGCTGTTTTTT. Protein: CSARRLAPFTGELFF.

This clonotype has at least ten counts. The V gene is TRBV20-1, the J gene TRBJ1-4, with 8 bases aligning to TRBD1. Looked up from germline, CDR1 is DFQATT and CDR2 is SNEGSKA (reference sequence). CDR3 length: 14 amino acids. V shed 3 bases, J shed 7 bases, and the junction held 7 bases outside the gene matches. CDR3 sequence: CSASLPGQAEKLFF. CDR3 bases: TGCAGTGCTAGCCTTCCGGGACAGGCTGAAAAACTGTTTTTT.

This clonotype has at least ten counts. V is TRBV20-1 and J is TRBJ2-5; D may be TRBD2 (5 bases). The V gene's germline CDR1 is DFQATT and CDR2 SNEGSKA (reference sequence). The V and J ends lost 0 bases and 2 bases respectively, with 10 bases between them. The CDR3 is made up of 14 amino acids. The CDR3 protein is CSARDLRGQETQYF. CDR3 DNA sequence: TGCAGTGCTAGAGATCTTCGGGGACAAGAGACCCAGTACTTC.

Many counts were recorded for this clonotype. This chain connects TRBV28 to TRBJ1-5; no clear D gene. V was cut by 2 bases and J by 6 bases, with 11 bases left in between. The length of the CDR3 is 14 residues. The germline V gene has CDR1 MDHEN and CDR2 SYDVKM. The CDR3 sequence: CASSLGGRIQPQHF. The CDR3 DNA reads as TGTGCCAGCAGTTTAGGTGGGAGGATTCAGCCCCAGCATTTT.

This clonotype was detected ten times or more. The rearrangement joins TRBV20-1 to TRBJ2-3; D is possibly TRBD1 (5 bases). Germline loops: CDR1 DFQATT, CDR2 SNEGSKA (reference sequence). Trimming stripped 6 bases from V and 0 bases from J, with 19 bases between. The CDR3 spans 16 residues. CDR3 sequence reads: CSASPLGARSTDTQYF. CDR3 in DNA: TGCAGTGCCAGTCCCCTTGGGGCGCGGAGCACAGATACGCAGTATTTT.

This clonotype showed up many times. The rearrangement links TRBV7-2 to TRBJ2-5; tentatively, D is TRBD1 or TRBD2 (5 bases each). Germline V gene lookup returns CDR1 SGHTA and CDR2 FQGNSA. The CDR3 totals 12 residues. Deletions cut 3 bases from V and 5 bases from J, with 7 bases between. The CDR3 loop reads CASSFWGETQYF. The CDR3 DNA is TGTGCCAGCAGCTTTTGGGGGGAGACCCAGTACTTC.

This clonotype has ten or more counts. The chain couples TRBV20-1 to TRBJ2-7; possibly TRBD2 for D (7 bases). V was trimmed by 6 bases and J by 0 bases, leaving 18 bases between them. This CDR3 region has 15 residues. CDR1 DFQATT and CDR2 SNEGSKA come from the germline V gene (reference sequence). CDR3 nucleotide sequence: TGCAGTGCCGAAGATTGGGGGGGCAGCTCCTACGAGCAGTACTTC. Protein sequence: CSAEDWGGSSYEQYF.

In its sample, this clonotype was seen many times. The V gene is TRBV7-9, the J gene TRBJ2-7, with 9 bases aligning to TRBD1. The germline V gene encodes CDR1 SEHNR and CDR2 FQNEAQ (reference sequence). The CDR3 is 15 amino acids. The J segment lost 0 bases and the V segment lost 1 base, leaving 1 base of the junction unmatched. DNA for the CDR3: TGTGCCAGCAGCTTAGGGACAGGGGCCTCCTACGAGCAGTACTTC. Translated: CASSLGTGASYEQYF.

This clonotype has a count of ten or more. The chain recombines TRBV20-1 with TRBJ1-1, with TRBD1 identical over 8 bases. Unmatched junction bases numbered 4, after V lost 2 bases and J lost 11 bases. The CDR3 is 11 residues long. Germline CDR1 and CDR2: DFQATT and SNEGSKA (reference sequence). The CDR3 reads CSARRTGYAFF. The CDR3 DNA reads TGCAGTGCTAGAAGGACAGGGTACGCTTTCTTT.

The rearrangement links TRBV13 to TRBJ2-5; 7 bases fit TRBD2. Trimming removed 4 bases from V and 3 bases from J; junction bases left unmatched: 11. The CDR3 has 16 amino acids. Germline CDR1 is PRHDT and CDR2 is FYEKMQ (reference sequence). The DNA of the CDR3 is TGTGCCAGCAGCTCCCCCTGGGGGGGTAGGAAAGAGACCCAGTACTTC. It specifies CASSSPWGGRKETQYF.

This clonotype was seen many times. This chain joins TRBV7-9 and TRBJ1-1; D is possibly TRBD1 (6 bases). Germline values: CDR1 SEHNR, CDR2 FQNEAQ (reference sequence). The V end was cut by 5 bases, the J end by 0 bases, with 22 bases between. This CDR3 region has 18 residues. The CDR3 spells CASSPRGGAPNLNTEAFF. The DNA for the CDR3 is TGTGCCAGCAGCCCCCGGGGGGGGGCCCCGAACCTGAACACTGAAGCTTTCTTT.

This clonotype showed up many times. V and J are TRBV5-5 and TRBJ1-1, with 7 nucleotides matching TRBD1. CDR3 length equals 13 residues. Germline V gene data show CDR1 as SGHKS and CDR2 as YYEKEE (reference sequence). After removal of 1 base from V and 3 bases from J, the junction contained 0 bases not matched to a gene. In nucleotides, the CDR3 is TGTGCCAGCAGCTTGCAGGGGGACACTGAAGCTTTCTTT. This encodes CASSLQGDTEAFF.

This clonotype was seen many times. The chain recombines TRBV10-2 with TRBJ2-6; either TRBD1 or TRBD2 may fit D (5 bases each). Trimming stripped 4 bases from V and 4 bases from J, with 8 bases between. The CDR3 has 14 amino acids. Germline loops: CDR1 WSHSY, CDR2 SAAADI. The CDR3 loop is CASSVGAGANVLTF. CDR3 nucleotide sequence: TGCGCCAGCAGTGTCGGGGCCGGGGCCAACGTCCTGACTTTC.

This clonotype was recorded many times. CDR3: CASSLDRTEAFF. CDR3 sequence (DNA): TGTGCCAGCAGCTTAGATCGGACTGAAGCTTTCTTT. The V gene is TRBV11-2, the J gene TRBJ1-1; D is ambiguous. In germline, CDR1 is SGHAT, CDR2 FQNNGV. The V and J ends lost 0 bases and 5 bases respectively, with 4 bases between them. CDR3 length: 12 residues.

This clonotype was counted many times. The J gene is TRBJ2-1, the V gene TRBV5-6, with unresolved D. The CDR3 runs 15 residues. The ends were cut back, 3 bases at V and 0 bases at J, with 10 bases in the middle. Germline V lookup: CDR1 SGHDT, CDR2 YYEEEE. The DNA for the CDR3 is TGTGCCAGCAGCTCCACTTACAACTCCTACAATGAGCAGTTCTTC. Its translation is CASSSTYNSYNEQFF.

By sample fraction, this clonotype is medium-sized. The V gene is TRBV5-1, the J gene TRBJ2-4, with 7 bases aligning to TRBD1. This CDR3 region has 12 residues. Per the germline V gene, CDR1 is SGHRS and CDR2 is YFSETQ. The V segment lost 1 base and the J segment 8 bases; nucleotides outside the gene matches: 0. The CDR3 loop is CASSLTGDIQYF. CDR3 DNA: TGCGCCAGCAGCTTGACAGGGGACATTCAGTACTTC.

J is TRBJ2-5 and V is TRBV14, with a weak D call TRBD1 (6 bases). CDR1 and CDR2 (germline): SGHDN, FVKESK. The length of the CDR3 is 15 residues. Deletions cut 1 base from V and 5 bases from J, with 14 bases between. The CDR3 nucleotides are TGTGCCAGCAGCCAAGGTATCAGGGGTTACGAGACCCAGTACTTC. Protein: CASSQGIRGYETQYF.

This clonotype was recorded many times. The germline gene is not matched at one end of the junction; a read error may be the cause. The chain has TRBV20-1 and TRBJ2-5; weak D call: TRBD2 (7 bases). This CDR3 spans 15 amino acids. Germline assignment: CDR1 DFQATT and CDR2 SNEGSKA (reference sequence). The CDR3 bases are TGCAGCGCTACCCCGGGGGGCCGGAACCAAGAGACCCAGTACTTC. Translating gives CSATPGGRNQETQYF.

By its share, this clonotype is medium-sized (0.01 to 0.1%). The CDR3 sequence: CATSRVGRTAGGNSPLHF. Written as DNA, the CDR3 is TGTGCCACCAGCAGAGTTGGACGGACGGCGGGGGGTAATTCACCCCTCCACTTT. The genes are TRBV15 and TRBJ1-6; possible D gene TRBD1, 5 bases. V was clipped by 1 base and J by 6 bases, with 19 bases between them. Germline CDR1 and CDR2: LNHNV and YYDKDF (reference sequence). The CDR3 length is 18 residues.

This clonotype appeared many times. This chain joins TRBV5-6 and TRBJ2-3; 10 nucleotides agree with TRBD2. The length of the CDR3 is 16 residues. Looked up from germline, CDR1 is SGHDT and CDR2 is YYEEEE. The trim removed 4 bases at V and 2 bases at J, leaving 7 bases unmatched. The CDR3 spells CASSTRTSGHTDTQYF. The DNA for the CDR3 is TGTGCCAGCAGCACCCGGACTAGCGGACACACAGATACGCAGTATTTT.